The 24 T cell receptor beta chains below were found in one sample sequenced in a study. TCRdb reanalysed the 5' RACE reads using MiXCR and keeps one entry per CDR3 protein. This sample has about 41,000 distinct CDR3 sequences, with roughly 29% found just once. The sequenced sample was memory CD4+ T cells sorted from a lymph node. Subset given: memory CD4+ T cells, CD4+CD45RO+CD25-. The receptors were gathered from a female donor with breast cancer.

This clonotype is a singleton in its sample. The chain employs TRBV7-9 and TRBJ1-2; 8 bases align to TRBD1. Germline CDR1 reads SEHNR; CDR2 reads FQNEAQ (reference sequence). V lost 4 bases and J lost 1; bases outside the gene matches: 5. CDR3 length equals 15 residues. In nucleotides, the CDR3 is TGTGCCAGCAGCTCTACAGGGGGGCTTAACTATGGCTACACCTTC. Residues: CASSSTGGLNYGYTF. The complete variable domain, with remaining parts taken from reference TRBV7-9 and TRBJ1-2, reads DTGVSQNPRHKITKRGQNVTFRCDPISEHNRLYWYRQTLGQGPEFLTYFQNEAQLEKSRLLSDRFSAERPKGSFSTLEIQRTEQGDSAMYLCASSSTGGLNYGYTFGSGTRLTVV.

This clonotype has ten or more counts. This chain uses TRBV7-6 with TRBJ2-3, with a weak D call TRBD1 (6 bases). Between the trimmed V and J ends, which lost 1 base and 2 bases, there was a span of 10 bases. This CDR3 is 15 amino acids long. Germline CDR1 SGHVS, CDR2 FNYEAQ. The CDR3 is CASSLGTGHTDTQYF. The CDR3 coding sequence is TGTGCCAGCAGCTTAGGGACGGGACACACAGATACGCAGTATTTT.

The J gene is TRBJ2-3, the V gene TRBV9, with a weak D call TRBD1 (5 bases). This CDR3 contains 13 residues. Trimming took 0 bases from V and 6 from J, leaving 8 bases between them. Germline assignment: CDR1 SGDLS and CDR2 YYNGEE. As DNA, the CDR3 is TGTGCCAGCAGCGTAGCCCCAGGGGATACGCAGTATTTT. Protein sequence: CASSVAPGDTQYF.

The CDR3 nucleotides read TGTGCCAGCTCAGCCCAGGGGGGCACAGATACGCAGTATTTT. Amino acids: CASSAQGGTDTQYF. The rearrangement joins TRBV27 to TRBJ2-3; 7 nucleotides align to TRBD1. Per the germline V gene, CDR1 is MNHEY and CDR2 is SMNVEV (reference sequence). CDR3 size: 14 residues. J lost 1 base, V lost 8 bases, and 6 bases had no gene match.

This clonotype appeared a few times. The rearrangement links TRBV6-2 or TRBV6-3 to TRBJ1-1; D may be TRBD1 (5 bases). Trimming stripped 0 bases from V and 2 bases from J, with 13 bases between. The length of the CDR3 is 16 residues. Germline CDR1 and CDR2: MNHEY and SVGEGT. CDR3 bases: TGTGCCAGCAGTTACTCGGGGCTTTTGACCAACACTGAAGCTTTCTTT. This encodes CASSYSGLLTNTEAFF.

The chain couples TRBV6-1 to TRBJ1-1; 7 positions agree with TRBD1. The CDR3 is 14 amino acids. In germline, CDR1 is MNHNS, CDR2 SASEGT. Trimming cost V 3 bases and J 5 bases; bases outside gene matches: 6. CDR3 in amino acids: CASSERGRVTEAFF. The CDR3 nucleotides read TGTGCCAGCAGTGAGAGGGGGCGCGTGACTGAAGCTTTCTTT.

In its sample, this clonotype was seen a few times. This chain joins TRBV5-1 and TRBJ2-3, with unresolved D. Germline loops: CDR1 SGHRS, CDR2 YFSETQ. The CDR3 covers 14 residues. The V and J ends lost 5 bases and 2 bases respectively, with 12 bases between them. CDR3 amino acids: CASRRQNPTDTQYF. The CDR3 DNA follows: TGCGCCAGCAGACGCCAGAACCCCACAGATACGCAGTATTTT.

The rearrangement links TRBV6-5 to TRBJ1-2; D might be TRBD1 (6 bases). The CDR3 is 12 amino acids. Trimming removed 5 bases from V and 4 bases from J, with 8 bases in between. Germline CDR1 is MNHEY and CDR2 is SVGAGI. The CDR3 reads CASSAQGYGYTF. DNA of the CDR3: TGTGCCAGCAGTGCACAGGGCTATGGCTACACCTTC.

Concerning this clonotype itself: The junction departs from the called germline gene at one end, perhaps through a read error. The chain uses TRBV27 and TRBJ1-6; D unresolved. The germline V gene encodes CDR1 MNHEY and CDR2 SMNVEV (reference sequence). CDR3 length: 14 residues. The CDR3 reads CAGSNGRRNSPLHF. The CDR3 nucleotides are TGTGCCGGCAGCAATGGACGGCGAAATTCACCCCTCCACTTT.

The chain carries TRBV27 and TRBJ2-1; possible D gene TRBD2, 7 bases. The CDR3 has 12 amino acids. CDR1 MNHEY and CDR2 SMNVEV come from the germline V gene (reference sequence). V was shortened by 6 bases and J by 10 bases, with 13 bases between the two germline ends. For the CDR3, the DNA is TGTGCCAGCAGGGACTGGGGGGGCGAGCAGTTCTTC. Its translation: CASRDWGGEQFF.

In its sample, this clonotype was seen a few times. The V and J genes are TRBV29-1 and TRBJ2-5; D might be TRBD2 (6 bases). The length of the CDR3 is 15 residues. The germline V gene encodes CDR1 SQVTM and CDR2 ANQGSEA. V was clipped by 0 bases and J by 2 bases, with 13 bases between them. This CDR3 is CSVEDLAEEQETQYF. In DNA, the CDR3 is TGCAGCGTTGAAGATTTAGCGGAGGAGCAAGAGACCCAGTACTTC.

Concerning this clonotype itself: At one end, the junction sequence differs from germline, possibly due to a read error. The chain combines TRBV4-2 with TRBJ1-5; 8 bases line up with TRBD1. The CDR3 has 16 residues. The V gene's germline CDR1 is LGHNA and CDR2 YNFKEQ. The CDR3 region is CASGQELRQGRQPQHF. The CDR3 nucleotides are TGTGCCAGCGGCCAAGAATTGAGACAGGGGCGTCAGCCCCAGCATTTT.

The chain joins TRBV12-3 or TRBV12-4 to TRBJ1-1; a possible D gene is TRBD1 (6 bases). Between the trimmed V and J ends, which lost 4 bases and 3 bases, there was a span of 15 bases. The CDR3 is 15 amino acids. The CDR3 sequence is CASSSPFGQYTEAFF. CDR3 in DNA: TGTGCCAGCAGTTCCCCCTTTGGACAGTACACTGAAGCTTTCTTT.

This clonotype came up once. The genes are TRBV10-3 and TRBJ1-2; tentative D call: TRBD1 (5 bases). V was clipped by 5 bases and J by 4 bases, with 11 bases between them. Per germline, CDR1 ENHRY and CDR2 SYGVKD. This CDR3 is built from 13 residues. The CDR3 DNA is TGTGCCATCAGTTCCGGGACTACCTATGGCTACACCTTC. Translation: CAISSGTTYGYTF.

J is TRBJ2-1 and V is TRBV12-3 or TRBV12-4; D is possibly TRBD2 (6 bases). V was clipped by 6 bases and J by 6 bases, with 12 bases between them. CDR3 length: 13 amino acids. For the CDR3, the DNA is TGTGCCAGCAGCGCCGGGACTCTCAATGAGCAGTTCTTC. Protein product: CASSAGTLNEQFF.

In its sample, this clonotype was seen many times. This sequence joins TRBV12-3 or TRBV12-4 and TRBJ1-1, with TRBD1 matching over 8 bases. CDR3 length: 13 amino acids. Losses at the gene ends were 7 bases for V and 1 base for J; bases not matched to a gene: 2. The DNA of the CDR3 is TGTGCCAGCACCGGGACAGGGAACACTGAAGCTTTCTTT. It codes for CASTGTGNTEAFF.

This chain uses TRBV10-1 with TRBJ2-7; 7 nucleotides align to TRBD2. J gave up 7 bases and V 5 bases, and 8 bases lay outside the gene matches. The germline CDR1 and CDR2 sequences are WNHNN and SYGVQD (reference sequence). This CDR3 contains 13 residues. CDR3 in DNA: TGCGCCAGCAGTCTGGCTAGCGGTTGGGAGCAGTACTTC. It translates to CASSLASGWEQYF.

Notes on this clonotype: Mismatch with germline at one junction end may stem from a read error. The J gene is TRBJ2-1, the V gene TRBV5-1; TRBD2 matches 9 bases. The CDR3 loop spans 15 amino acids. Germline-derived CDR1 and CDR2 are SGHRS and YFSETQ. The CDR3 sequence: CAGSPPSGVQNEQFF. In DNA, the CDR3 is TGCGCCGGCAGCCCCCCTAGCGGGGTTCAGAATGAGCAGTTCTTC. Together with reference TRBV5-1 and TRBJ2-1, the CDR3 gives the full variable domain: KAGVTQTPRYLIKTRGQQVTLSCSPISGHRSVSWYQQTPGQGLQFLFEYFSETQRNKGNFPGRFSGRQFSNSRSEMNVSTLELGDSALYLCAGSPPSGVQNEQFFGPGTRLTVL.

The chain recombines TRBV20-1 with TRBJ1-5; D gene uncertain. Trimming took 3 bases from V and 3 from J, leaving 12 bases between them. Germline V gene lookup returns CDR1 DFQATT and CDR2 SNEGSKA (reference sequence). This CDR3 has 14 residues. The CDR3 is CSASVYSTNQPQHF. The CDR3 DNA reads TGCAGTGCTAGCGTTTACAGCACCAATCAGCCCCAGCATTTT.

This rearrangement joins TRBV9 to TRBJ2-1, with D hard to call. The CDR3 runs to 15 residues. Trimming removed 4 bases from V and 0 bases from J, with 11 bases in between. The V gene's germline CDR1 is SGDLS and CDR2 YYNGEE. CDR3 DNA: TGTGCCAGCAGCCCTGACCCGAGCTCCTACAATGAGCAGTTCTTC. Protein: CASSPDPSSYNEQFF. The full variable domain, completed using reference TRBV9 and TRBJ2-1, is DSGVTQTPKHLITATGQRVTLRCSPRSGDLSVYWYQQSLDQGLQFLIQYYNGEERAKGNILERFSAQQFPDLHSELNLSSLELGDSALYFCASSPDPSSYNEQFFGPGTRLTVL.

The V gene is TRBV2, the J gene TRBJ1-2; D is undetermined. Per germline, CDR1 SNHLY and CDR2 FYNNEI. There are 12 residues in the CDR3. The V gene lost 7 bases and the J gene lost 5 bases, with 11 bases spanning the gap. The CDR3 nucleotides are TGTGCCAGCATTCTGGACGTTTATGGCTACACCTTC. Translation gives CASILDVYGYTF. Using reference TRBV2 and TRBJ1-2 for the parts outside the CDR3, the full variable domain is EPEVTQTPSHQVTQMGQEVILRCVPISNHLYFYWYRQILGQKVEFLVSFYNNEISEKSEIFDDQFSVERPDGSNFTLKIRSTKLEDSAMYFCASILDVYGYTFGSGTRLTVV.

This clonotype occurred a few times. The chain couples TRBV5-1 to TRBJ1-4; possible D gene TRBD1, 6 bases. Germline V CDR1 and CDR2: SGHRS, YFSETQ. The V end lost 0 bases, the J end lost 4 bases, and 7 bases lay between the germline ends. The CDR3 covers 14 residues. CDR3 DNA sequence: TGCGCCAGCAGCTTGGGGGGGCGTAATGAAAAACTGTTTTTT. It translates to CASSLGGRNEKLFF. Drawing the rest from reference TRBV5-1 and TRBJ1-4, the complete variable domain is KAGVTQTPRYLIKTRGQQVTLSCSPISGHRSVSWYQQTPGQGLQFLFEYFSETQRNKGNFPGRFSGRQFSNSRSEMNVSTLELGDSALYLCASSLGGRNEKLFFGSGTQLSVL.

The rearrangement joins TRBV10-2 to TRBJ1-2, with a possible D match to TRBD1 (6 bases). The germline V gene encodes CDR1 WSHSY and CDR2 SAAADI. The CDR3 consists of 13 residues. Trimming shortened V by 7 bases and J by 4 bases, and 13 bases separated the two germline ends. The CDR3 protein is CASTGTFRYGYTF. CDR3 coding DNA: TGCGCCAGCACCGGGACATTTCGCTATGGCTACACCTTC.

This clonotype was counted only a few times. J is TRBJ2-3 and V is TRBV20-1, with 10 positions matching TRBD2. The CDR3 extends over 16 amino acids. J lost 2 bases, V lost 0 bases, and 5 bases had no gene match. The germline V gene has CDR1 DFQATT and CDR2 SNEGSKA (reference sequence). The CDR3 coding sequence is TGCAGTGCTAGAGATCCTAGCGGGAGATACACAGATACGCAGTATTTT. It encodes CSARDPSGRYTDTQYF.